One sample yielded the 28 T cell receptor beta chains listed below, sequenced in a study of blood T cell repertoires in COVID-19. Data came from immunoSEQ multiplex PCR; TCRdb stores just in-frame clones and leaves some out. The data show about 190,000 clones, 90% seen once. Sequencing was carried out using peripheral blood. The receptors were gathered from a man between 50 and 59 years old with acute or convalescent COVID-19.

The V gene is TRBV2, the J gene TRBJ1-2, with D perhaps matching TRBD1 (5 bases). This CDR3 region has 15 residues. Trimming pared 5 bases from V and 5 bases from J, leaving 18 bases between. Germline V lookup: CDR1 SNHLY, CDR2 FYNNEI. The CDR3 protein is CASSSTGLSEYGYTF. CDR3 bases: TGTGCCAGCAGTTCTACGGGACTCTCCGAATATGGCTACACCTTC.

This chain joins TRBV11-3 and TRBJ1-3, with D possibly being TRBD1 (5 bases). The CDR3 totals 13 residues. Germline CDR1 reads SGHNT; CDR2 reads YENEEA. The V gene lost 5 bases and the J gene lost 2 bases, with 7 bases spanning the gap. In DNA, the CDR3 is TGTGCCAGCAGCGCGGGACCTGGAAACACCATATATTTT. This codes for CASSAGPGNTIYF.

This clone was counted only a few times. The CDR3 sequence is CASSQDQALNQPQHF. In nucleotides, the CDR3 is TGCGCCAGCAGCCAAGATCAGGCTCTTAATCAGCCCCAGCATTTT. The genes are TRBV4-1 and TRBJ1-5; D gene ambiguous. With 0 bases removed from V and 4 bases from J, the gap between germline ends came to 10 bases. Germline CDR1 MGHRA, CDR2 YSYEKL. The CDR3 runs to 15 residues.

The chain joins TRBV28 to TRBJ2-7; TRBD1 agrees at 11 bases. The CDR3 is 15 residues long. Germline trimming cut 6 bases from V and 4 bases from J; bases unmatched to any gene: 8. Germline CDR1 MDHEN, CDR2 SYDVKM. Written as DNA, the CDR3 is TGTGCCAGCAGCAACGGACAGGGGGCTGGGTACGAGCAGTACTTC. Protein: CASSNGQGAGYEQYF.

The rearrangement uses TRBV20-1 and TRBJ2-5; a possible D gene is TRBD2 (7 bases). Germline CDR1 is DFQATT and CDR2 is SNEGSKA (reference sequence). The CDR3 covers 11 residues. This CDR3 reads CSGGRGETQYF. The CDR3, as DNA: TGCAGCGGGGGGCGCGGAGAGACCCAGTACTTC.

The genes are TRBV5-4 and TRBJ2-2; D possibly corresponds to TRBD2 (5 bases). The germline V gene has CDR1 SGHNT and CDR2 YYREEE (reference sequence). This CDR3 is 15 amino acids long. Trimming pared 6 bases from V and 5 bases from J, leaving 17 bases between. The DNA of the CDR3 is TGTGCCAGCACCTACCGTGAGGGTGTTACCGGGGAGCTGTTTTTT. It specifies CASTYREGVTGELFF.

The V call is TRBV27, the J call TRBJ2-1, with a weak D call TRBD1 (5 bases). The CDR3 runs to 16 residues. The germline V and J ends were trimmed by 0 bases and 7 bases, with 16 bases remaining between them. In germline, CDR1 is MNHEY, CDR2 SMNVEV (reference sequence). CDR3 sequence: CASSLSNLRGWNEQFF. The CDR3 DNA sequence: TGTGCCAGCAGTTTATCTAACTTAAGGGGTTGGAATGAGCAGTTCTTC.

The rearrangement links TRBV24-1 to TRBJ2-3; TRBD1 agrees at 9 bases. This CDR3 is 15 amino acids long. The ends lost 5 bases at V and 2 bases at J; junction bases unmatched: 4. The germline gives CDR1 KGHDR, CDR2 SFDVKD. In DNA, the CDR3 is TGTGCCACCAGTGGGGGACAGGGCAACACAGATACGCAGTATTTT. Protein sequence: CATSGGQGNTDTQYF.

The chain couples TRBV6-5 to TRBJ2-3, with D perhaps TRBD2 (6 bases). The CDR3 loop spans 16 amino acids. V lost 4 bases to trimming and J lost 4 bases, with 18 bases between them. The germline V gene encodes CDR1 MNHEY and CDR2 SVGAGI. The CDR3 spells CASSLLAAPGADTQYF. The CDR3 bases are TGTGCCAGCAGTTTATTAGCGGCCCCTGGGGCAGATACGCAGTATTTT.

The rearrangement uses TRBV7-2 and TRBJ2-2; 7 bases are shared with TRBD2. CDR1 SGHTA and CDR2 FQGNSA come from the germline V gene. The CDR3 totals 17 residues. The V gene end was trimmed by 1 base and the J gene end by 5 bases; junction bases not matched to a gene: 10. Here the CDR3 reads CASSLVAGGSRTGELFF. As DNA, the CDR3 is TGTGCCAGCAGCTTAGTCGCTGGCGGGAGTCGAACCGGGGAGCTGTTTTTT.

In this sample, this clone turned up once. The chain combines TRBV7-8 with TRBJ1-2, with 8 bases that match TRBD1. This CDR3 has 16 residues. Germline CDR1 SGHVS, CDR2 FQNEAQ. V trimming: 0 bases; J trimming: 4 bases; junction bases outside the gene matches: 7. The CDR3 reads CASSLAPQGAGYGYTF. The CDR3 DNA is TGTGCCAGCAGCTTAGCGCCCCAGGGGGCGGGCTATGGCTACACCTTC.

V is TRBV18 and J is TRBJ2-1; D gene unclear. Trimming shortened V by 2 bases and J by 2 bases, and 16 bases separated the two germline ends. The CDR3 has 17 residues. CDR1 is KGHSH and CDR2 is LQKENI in the germline V gene. The CDR3 loop is CASSPMNWVAAYNEQFF. CDR3 DNA: TGTGCCAGCTCACCAATGAACTGGGTAGCCGCCTACAATGAGCAGTTCTTC.

The chain combines TRBV24-1 with TRBJ2-5, with D perhaps TRBD2 (6 bases). V lost 7 bases to trimming and J lost 7 bases, with 21 bases between them. Looked up from germline, CDR1 is KGHDR and CDR2 is SFDVKD. CDR3 length equals 15 residues. The CDR3 protein is CATRDSVGGKGTQYF. Written as DNA, the CDR3 is TGTGCCACCAGGGACTCGGTGGGGGGTAAGGGGACCCAGTACTTC.

V usage is TRBV7-2 and J usage is TRBJ1-4; D ambiguous. Germline V gene lookup returns CDR1 SGHTA and CDR2 FQGNSA. The CDR3 spans 15 residues. V was shortened by 5 bases and J by 3 bases, with 13 bases between the two germline ends. CDR3 nucleotides: TGTGCCAGCAGCCCCGACTCGGCGCCTAATGAAAAACTGTTTTTT. This sequence encodes CASSPDSAPNEKLFF.

V gene TRBV25-1 combines with J gene TRBJ1-2; D gene uncertain. The CDR3 covers 14 residues. Deletions cut 1 base from V and 7 bases from J, with 13 bases between. Germline V CDR1 and CDR2: MGHDK, SYGVNS. In nucleotides, the CDR3 is TGTGCCAGCAGTGAATCGTCCCAGTCAAGTGGCTACACCTTC. Its translation: CASSESSQSSGYTF.

A remark on this clone: Different DNA sequences within this sample yield the same CDR3. This chain uses TRBV5-1 with TRBJ2-5; 10 bases are a match to TRBD1. J gave up 5 bases and V 4 bases, and 2 bases lay outside the gene matches. Per germline, CDR1 SGHRS and CDR2 YFSETQ. This CDR3 comprises 13 residues. CDR3 bases: TGCGCCAGCAGCCCGGGACAGGGGGAGACCCAGTACTTC. Protein sequence: CASSPGQGETQYF. Filled out from reference TRBV5-1 and TRBJ2-5, the complete variable domain reads KAGVTQTPRYLIKTRGQQVTLSCSPISGHRSVSWYQQTPGQGLQFLFEYFSETQRNKGNFPGRFSGRQFSNSRSEMNVSTLELGDSALYLCASSPGQGETQYFGPGTRLLVL.

As concerns this clone: Other DNA sequences of this sample code for an identical CDR3. The chain employs TRBV15 and TRBJ1-5, with a weak D call TRBD1 (5 bases). This CDR3 has 14 residues. The V gene lost 6 bases and the J gene lost 3 bases, with 12 bases spanning the gap. The germline CDR1 and CDR2 sequences are LNHNV and YYDKDF (reference sequence). CDR3 DNA: TGTGCCACCAGAGCCGGGGGTCCCAATCAGCCCCAGCATTTT. Its protein is CATRAGGPNQPQHF.

This clone was observed a handful of times. This rearrangement joins TRBV7-2 to TRBJ2-3; TRBD2 is a possible D gene (7 bases). Germline V gives CDR1 SGHTA, CDR2 FQGNSA. CDR3 size: 18 residues. The V and J ends lost 1 base and 0 bases respectively, with 17 bases between them. CDR3: CASSLVYWGGPSTDTQYF. The CDR3 bases are TGTGCCAGCAGCTTAGTGTACTGGGGGGGGCCTAGCACAGATACGCAGTATTTT. The variable domain in full, with the rest retrieved from reference TRBV7-2 and TRBJ2-3, is GAGVSQSPSNKVTEKGKDVELRCDPISGHTALYWYRQSLGQGLEFLIYFQGNSAPDKSGLPSDRFSAERTGGSVSTLTIQRTQQEDSAVYLCASSLVYWGGPSTDTQYFGPGTRLTVL.

V gene TRBV11-3 combines with J gene TRBJ2-3, with TRBD2 identical over 11 bases. The germline V gene has CDR1 SGHNT and CDR2 YENEEA. CDR3 length: 15 amino acids. V was pared by 5 bases and J by 5 bases, with 6 bases of the junction left unmatched. The CDR3 region has the DNA TGTGCCAGCAGCCTCGTAGCGGGAGGGGTAGATACGCAGTATTTT. It yields the protein CASSLVAGGVDTQYF.

V and J are TRBV4-1 and TRBJ2-7, with 10 bases fitting TRBD2. The CDR3 spans 15 residues. J gave up 6 bases and V 1 base, and 6 bases lay outside the gene matches. CDR1 MGHRA and CDR2 YSYEKL come from the germline V gene. In DNA form, the CDR3 reads TGCGCCAGCAGCCAAGCTCCTAGCGGGAGTCGCGAGCAGTACTTC. It encodes CASSQAPSGSREQYF.

This clone was recorded only once. This chain connects TRBV4-2 to TRBJ1-3, with D possibly matching TRBD1 (5 bases). The CDR3 is made up of 14 amino acids. The V gene lost 8 bases and the J gene lost 7 bases, with 18 bases spanning the gap. Per germline, CDR1 LGHNA and CDR2 YNFKEQ. CDR3 region: CASGNHLDSNTIYF. The CDR3 DNA reads as TGTGCCAGCGGGAATCACCTCGACAGCAACACCATATATTTT.

This chain connects TRBV5-1 to TRBJ2-3, with TRBD1 identical over 12 bases. The germline V gene encodes CDR1 SGHRS and CDR2 YFSETQ. V lost 3 bases and J lost 6; bases outside the gene matches: 5. The CDR3 totals 15 residues. CDR3 amino acids: CASSSGTGGFDTQYF. CDR3 nucleotide sequence: TGCGCCAGCAGCTCAGGGACAGGGGGCTTCGATACGCAGTATTTT.

V gene TRBV11-2 combines with J gene TRBJ2-3; D remains ambiguous. The CDR3 totals 15 residues. CDR1 and CDR2 from the germline V gene are SGHAT and FQNNGV. V lost 3 bases, J lost 0 bases, and 10 bases lay in between. The CDR3 protein is CASSLRLASTDTQYF. CDR3 in DNA: TGTGCCAGCAGCTTGCGGCTGGCAAGCACAGATACGCAGTATTTT.

The chain links TRBV11-2 to TRBJ1-1; the D gene is possibly TRBD1 (5 bases). Germline CDR1 and CDR2: SGHAT and FQNNGV. The CDR3 contains 13 residues. V was trimmed by 3 bases and J by 3 bases, leaving 8 bases between them. CDR3 sequence: CASSLIRDTEAFF. Written as DNA, the CDR3 is TGTGCCAGCAGCTTGATCAGGGACACTGAAGCTTTCTTT.

The V and J genes are TRBV3-1 (or the pseudogene TRBV3-2) and TRBJ2-1; 8 bases align to TRBD2. Germline loops: CDR1 LGHDT, CDR2 YNNKEL (reference sequence). This CDR3 has 19 amino acids. J lost 4 bases, V lost 1 base, and 15 bases had no gene match. The CDR3 loop is CASSQVPPQTSGFYNEQFF. DNA for the CDR3: TGTGCCAGCAGCCAAGTACCCCCCCAAACTAGCGGTTTTTACAATGAGCAGTTCTTC.

V gene TRBV11-2 combines with J gene TRBJ2-1; D uncertain. The CDR3 loop spans 14 amino acids. The V end was cut by 7 bases, the J end by 3 bases, with 13 bases between. Germline CDR1 and CDR2: SGHAT and FQNNGV. The CDR3: CASTASNVYNEQFF. The CDR3 bases are TGTGCCAGCACCGCTAGTAATGTCTACAATGAGCAGTTCTTC.

The chain has TRBV7-3 and TRBJ2-1; the match to TRBD2 covers 12 bases. The trim removed 5 bases at V and 7 bases at J, leaving 6 bases unmatched. This CDR3 contains 15 residues. Germline CDR1 is SGHTA and CDR2 is FQGTGA. DNA of the CDR3: TGTGCCAGCAGCCAACCTAGCGGGGGGGCGAATGAGCAGTTCTTC. This encodes CASSQPSGGANEQFF.

The CDR3 DNA reads TGTGCCAGCAGCCTCGCGGGGGCCACCTCCCACACGCAGTATTTT. It codes for CASSLAGATSHTQYF. J is TRBJ2-3 and V is TRBV3-1 (or the pseudogene TRBV3-2); a possible D gene is TRBD2 (7 bases). The germline V and J ends were trimmed by 4 bases and 9 bases, with 20 bases remaining between them. The CDR3 covers 15 residues. Germline V gene sequence: CDR1 LGHDT, CDR2 YNNKEL (reference sequence).